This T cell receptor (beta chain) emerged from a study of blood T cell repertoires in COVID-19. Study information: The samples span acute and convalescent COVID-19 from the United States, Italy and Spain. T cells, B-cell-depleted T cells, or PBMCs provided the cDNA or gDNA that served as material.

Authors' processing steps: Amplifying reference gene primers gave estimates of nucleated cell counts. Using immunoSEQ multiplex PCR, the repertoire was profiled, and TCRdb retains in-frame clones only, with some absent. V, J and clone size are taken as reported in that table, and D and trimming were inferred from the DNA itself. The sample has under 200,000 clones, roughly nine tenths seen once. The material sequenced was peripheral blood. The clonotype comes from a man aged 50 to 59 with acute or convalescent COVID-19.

CDR3 coding DNA: TGTGCCAGCAGCATGTGTCGGGGAGAATACACAGATACGCAGTATTTT. Translation gives CASSMCRGEYTDTQYF. The J gene is TRBJ2-3, the V gene TRBV13; D might be TRBD2 (5 bases). Per the germline V gene, CDR1 is PRHDT and CDR2 is FYEKMQ (reference sequence). The CDR3 has 16 residues. The V and J ends lost 5 bases and 2 bases respectively, with 17 bases between them.